The 23 T cell receptor beta chains in this list originate from one sample, sequenced in a study of T cell changes during pregnancy in multiple sclerosis. Generated by immunoSEQ multiplex PCR, the TCRdb table keeps only in-frame clones and is missing some. Of over 90,000 clones detected, over 75% appear once; the ten largest clones hold around 0.8%. The sequences come from peripheral blood, collected in the second trimester of pregnancy. The source is a female donor in good health, enrolled as a control in a pregnancy study.

The rearrangement uses TRBV9 and TRBJ2-2; 7 bases align to TRBD1. The CDR3 extends over 15 amino acids. Germline CDR1 is SGDLS and CDR2 is YYNGEE. The V segment lost 4 bases and the J segment 6 bases; nucleotides outside the gene matches: 9. CDR3 in DNA: TGTGCCAGCAGCTCCCGGACAGGTCGAGCCGGGGAGCTGTTTTTT. Its protein product is CASSSRTGRAGELFF.

The gene calls are TRBV6-4 and TRBJ1-1; TRBD1 might be the D (5 bases). Per germline, CDR1 MRHNA and CDR2 SNTAGT. Deletions cut 5 bases from V and 7 bases from J, with 14 bases between. This CDR3 region has 13 residues. CDR3 DNA sequence: TGTGCCAGCAGTCACTTAGACGGGGGTGAAGCTTTCTTT. Translation gives CASSHLDGGEAFF.

The rearrangement links TRBV5-4 to TRBJ1-5; TRBD1 matches at 8 bases. J gave up 4 bases and V 4 bases, and 7 bases lay outside the gene matches. CDR1 SGHNT and CDR2 YYREEE come from the germline V gene (reference sequence). CDR3 length equals 15 residues. CDR3 loop: CASSAGTGGNQPQHF. CDR3 sequence (DNA): TGTGCCAGCAGCGCCGGGACAGGCGGAAATCAGCCCCAGCATTTT.

This clone showed up just once. The chain carries TRBV15 and TRBJ1-2; D may be TRBD1 (6 bases). Germline V gene sequence: CDR1 LNHNV, CDR2 YYDKDF (reference sequence). The CDR3 is 14 residues long. V was shortened by 5 bases and J by 1 base, with 11 bases between the two germline ends. The CDR3 loop is CATSPRTVNYGYTF. As DNA, the CDR3 is TGTGCCACCAGCCCTAGGACAGTTAACTATGGCTACACCTTC.

The rearrangement uses TRBV4-1 and TRBJ2-1, with D maybe TRBD1 (5 bases). Per the germline V gene, CDR1 is MGHRA and CDR2 is YSYEKL. Deletions cut 5 bases from V and 6 bases from J, with 17 bases between. The CDR3 extends over 15 amino acids. DNA of the CDR3: TGCGCCAGCAGCACCGCCAGGGTAGGTCTCAATGAGCAGTTCTTC. Amino acid sequence: CASSTARVGLNEQFF.

The CDR3 protein is CASSRRDMGTEAFF. CDR3 nucleotide sequence: TGCGCCAGCAGCCGCCGGGACATGGGCACTGAAGCTTTCTTT. This chain joins TRBV4-1 and TRBJ1-1; TRBD1 might be the D (6 bases). The germline CDR1 and CDR2 sequences are MGHRA and YSYEKL. This CDR3 has 14 amino acids. Trimming pared 4 bases from V and 4 bases from J, leaving 13 bases between.

In this sample, this clone turned up once. The V and J genes are TRBV13 and TRBJ2-1; D call uncertain. The CDR3 has 15 amino acids. The V gene's germline CDR1 is PRHDT and CDR2 FYEKMQ (reference sequence). The ends were cut back, 5 bases at V and 6 bases at J, with 17 bases in the middle. CDR3 residues: CASSPQHASGNEQFF. As DNA, the CDR3 is TGTGCCAGCAGCCCCCAACATGCCTCTGGCAATGAGCAGTTCTTC.

The V call is TRBV27, the J call TRBJ2-1; a possible D gene is TRBD1 (5 bases). CDR3 length: 14 residues. Germline-derived CDR1 and CDR2 are MNHEY and SMNVEV (reference sequence). V was cut by 5 bases and J by 2 bases, with 10 bases left in between. CDR3 sequence: CASSLDNPYNEQFF. Written as DNA, the CDR3 is TGTGCCAGCAGTCTGGACAACCCCTACAATGAGCAGTTCTTC.

The chain employs TRBV18 and TRBJ1-4, with D possibly being TRBD1 (5 bases). Per the germline V gene, CDR1 is KGHSH and CDR2 is LQKENI. The CDR3 extends over 13 amino acids. Trimming took 8 bases from V and 2 from J, leaving 9 bases between them. CDR3 sequence (DNA): TGTGCCAGCCGACGACAGACTAATGAAAAACTGTTTTTT. This codes for CASRRQTNEKLFF. Drawing the rest from reference TRBV18 and TRBJ1-4, the complete variable domain is NAGVMQNPRHLVRRRGQEARLRCSPMKGHSHVYWYRQLPEEGLKFMVYLQKENIIDESGMPKERFSAEFPKEGPSILRIQQVVRGDSAAYFCASRRQTNEKLFFGSGTQLSVL.

CDR3: CASSISWRTGVGEQYF. The CDR3 DNA sequence: TGTGCCAGTAGTATAAGTTGGCGGACAGGGGTCGGCGAGCAGTACTTC. The chain has TRBV19 and TRBJ2-7; 9 bases agree with TRBD1. There are 16 residues in the CDR3. The J segment lost 6 bases and the V segment lost 2 bases, leaving 11 bases of the junction unmatched. Germline CDR1 is LNHDA and CDR2 is SQIVND (reference sequence).

The gene calls are TRBV5-8 and TRBJ1-1; no firm D call. Germline CDR1 reads SGHTS; CDR2 reads YDEGEE. The V end was cut by 4 bases, the J end by 6 bases, with 7 bases between. The CDR3 covers 11 residues. CDR3 protein: CASSTRAEAFF. Written as DNA, the CDR3 is TGTGCCAGCAGCACGAGGGCTGAAGCTTTCTTT.

The rearrangement uses TRBV6-5 and TRBJ2-1, with 10 bases identical to TRBD2. The CDR3 is 13 amino acids. With 4 bases clipped from V and 10 bases from J, the junction kept 4 bases outside the gene matches. Per germline, CDR1 MNHEY and CDR2 SVGAGI. CDR3 protein: CASSSYSGGEQFF. In nucleotides, the CDR3 is TGTGCCAGCAGTTCCTATAGCGGGGGGGAGCAGTTCTTC.

The CDR3 spells CASSLERYDNEQFF. In nucleotides, the CDR3 is TGTGCCAGCAGTTTGGAGAGGTATGACAATGAGCAGTTCTTC. The chain links TRBV27 to TRBJ2-1; D not resolved. CDR1 and CDR2 (germline): MNHEY, SMNVEV (reference sequence). The V end was cut by 3 bases, the J end by 5 bases, with 11 bases between. CDR3 length: 14 residues.

V is TRBV6-5 and J is TRBJ2-1; D may be TRBD1 (5 bases). CDR1 is MNHEY and CDR2 is SVGAGI in the germline V gene. The CDR3 runs to 13 residues. V lost 5 bases to trimming and J lost 6 bases, with 11 bases between them. CDR3 sequence (DNA): TGTGCCAGCAGTCTAACTGGGGCCAATGAGCAGTTCTTC. It translates to CASSLTGANEQFF.

V is TRBV5-5 and J is TRBJ1-1, with 7 bases that match TRBD1. With 4 bases clipped from V and 1 base from J, the junction kept 7 bases outside the gene matches. The CDR3 contains 15 residues. CDR1 SGHKS and CDR2 YYEKEE come from the germline V gene (reference sequence). The CDR3 here is CASSGFAGGNTEAFF. In DNA, the CDR3 is TGTGCCAGCAGCGGGTTTGCAGGGGGGAACACTGAAGCTTTCTTT.

This clone has just one count. This chain uses TRBV11-2 with TRBJ2-5; 7 bases are shared with TRBD2. There are 15 residues in the CDR3. V lost 0 bases, J lost 5 bases, and 6 bases stayed unmatched. Looked up from germline, CDR1 is SGHAT and CDR2 is FQNNGV. CDR3 in DNA: TGTGCCAGCAGCTTAGACGGACTAGGCGAGGAGACCCAGTACTTC. Its translation is CASSLDGLGEETQYF.

The chain is built from TRBV7-9 and TRBJ2-7; maybe TRBD1 (5 bases). Germline loops: CDR1 SEHNR, CDR2 FQNEAQ (reference sequence). The CDR3 sequence is 13 residues long. Between the trimmed V and J ends, which lost 4 bases and 6 bases, there was a span of 13 bases. Here the CDR3 DNA reads TGTGCCAGCAGCTCATCAGGGTTCCCCGAGCAGTACTTC. Translating it yields CASSSSGFPEQYF.

The chain employs TRBV6-5 and TRBJ1-2; 7 bases line up with TRBD1. From germline, CDR1 is MNHEY and CDR2 SVGAGI. The CDR3 is 15 residues long. J was trimmed by 8 bases and V by 5 bases; bases with no gene match: 14. CDR3 sequence: CASSRRPQGVEGYTF. The CDR3, as DNA: TGTGCCAGCAGTCGTAGACCTCAGGGGGTAGAGGGCTACACCTTC.

V is TRBV19 and J is TRBJ1-5, with D uncertain. This CDR3 spans 17 amino acids. Trimming stripped 2 bases from V and 3 bases from J, with 17 bases between. CDR1 is LNHDA and CDR2 is SQIVND in the germline V gene (reference sequence). CDR3 DNA: TGTGCCAGTAGTATATTCCCCGACGGGGAATTCAATCAGCCCCAGCATTTT. Its protein product is CASSIFPDGEFNQPQHF.

The chain uses TRBV5-4 and TRBJ1-3; a weak D match, TRBD1 (6 bases). Germline lookup yields CDR1 SGHNT and CDR2 YYREEE (reference sequence). The CDR3 consists of 17 residues. The V end was cut by 4 bases, the J end by 0 bases, with 17 bases between. The CDR3 coding sequence is TGTGCCAGCAGCCCCCGGGGGGCAGCTAGCTCTGGAAACACCATATATTTT. It is translated as CASSPRGAASSGNTIYF.

This chain links TRBV5-1 with TRBJ2-3, with a weak D call TRBD2 (6 bases). This CDR3 region has 16 residues. Trimming took off 2 bases at V and 0 bases at J, with 13 bases between the two ends. Per the germline V gene, CDR1 is SGHRS and CDR2 is YFSETQ. The chain's CDR3 is CASSFTGGDSTDTQYF. The DNA for the CDR3 is TGCGCCAGCAGCTTCACTGGCGGGGACAGCACAGATACGCAGTATTTT.

J is TRBJ2-3 and V is TRBV2; tentative D call: TRBD1 (6 bases). Germline lookup yields CDR1 SNHLY and CDR2 FYNNEI. CDR3 length: 16 residues. Trimming cost V 6 bases and J 2 bases, with 18 bases left between them. The CDR3 reads CASSVTGPGHTDTQYF. The CDR3 bases are TGTGCCAGCAGCGTTACAGGGCCCGGCCACACAGATACGCAGTATTTT.

V usage is TRBV7-2 and J usage is TRBJ1-5, with a tentative D call TRBD1 (5 bases). The CDR3 sequence is 15 residues long. Trimming took off 5 bases at V and 0 bases at J, with 11 bases between the two ends. Per germline, CDR1 SGHTA and CDR2 FQGNSA. CDR3: CASSLTEFSNQPQHF. DNA for the CDR3: TGTGCCAGCAGCCTGACAGAATTTAGCAATCAGCCCCAGCATTTT.